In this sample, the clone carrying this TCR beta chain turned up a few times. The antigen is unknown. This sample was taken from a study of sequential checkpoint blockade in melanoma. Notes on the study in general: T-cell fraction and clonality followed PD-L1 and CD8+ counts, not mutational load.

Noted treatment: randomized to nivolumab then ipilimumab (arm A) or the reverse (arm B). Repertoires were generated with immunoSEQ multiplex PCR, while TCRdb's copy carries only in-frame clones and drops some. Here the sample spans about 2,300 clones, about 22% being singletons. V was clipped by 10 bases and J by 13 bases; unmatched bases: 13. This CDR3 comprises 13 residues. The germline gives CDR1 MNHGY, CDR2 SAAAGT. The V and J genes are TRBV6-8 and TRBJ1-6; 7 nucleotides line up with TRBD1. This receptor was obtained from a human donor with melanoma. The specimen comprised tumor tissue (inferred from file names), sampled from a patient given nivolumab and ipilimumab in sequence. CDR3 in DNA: TGTGCCACTTTCGGGACAGCCTATCCCCCCCTCCACTTT. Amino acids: CATFGTAYPPLHF.